Sequencing of this TCR beta chain was carried out in a study of blood T cell repertoires in COVID-19. About the research overall: The cDNA or gDNA used as material had been derived from T cells, B-cell-depleted T cells, or PBMCs.

In the authors' workflow: Researchers report that nucleated cell counts were estimated from reference gene primer amplification. The table came from immunoSEQ multiplex PCR; TCRdb's copy has only in-frame clones and leaves some out. V and J calls and clone size are as listed in that table; D and trimming were resolved from the DNA. The sample shows 230,000 or so clones, about four fifths of them seen only once. The sample comprised peripheral blood. This TCR was recovered from a man aged 45-65 years with active or convalescent COVID-19.

The CDR3 DNA reads TGTGCCACCAGCGCAACGATCGACAGGGGAGCCGAAGCTTTCTTT. Translating it yields CATSATIDRGAEAFF. V gene TRBV15 combines with J gene TRBJ1-1; 8 bases fit TRBD1. From germline, CDR1 is LNHNV and CDR2 YYDKDF (reference sequence). The CDR3 runs 15 residues. V shed 5 bases and J 8 bases; nucleotides not matched to a gene: 13.